This T cell receptor (beta chain) originates from a study of T-cell memory formation after mild COVID-19 (dated by TCRdb to the early 2020s). Turning to the overall study: Most TCR sequence clusters were specific to one of the two donors. In a couple of donors, T-cell clones that expanded and contracted after mild COVID-19 were tracked by sequencing TCRalpha and TCRbeta repertoires over time. Two young, previously healthy adult volunteers made up the cohort, one male and one female.

Trimming costs V 1 base and J 7 bases, and their ends lie 18 bases apart. CDR1 SEHNR and CDR2 FQNEAQ are derived from the germline V gene (reference sequence). The CDR3 starts with the cysteine, ends with the phenylalanine, and has 16 residues. Here the CDR3 DNA is all that survives: 48 bases in frame from base 1. General conclusions and limits of the study: Contracting CD4+ clones were found mainly in CM and EM memory subsets, while CD8+ clones were enriched in EMRA. Some responding clones were found in pre-infection memory, which suggests that pre-existing cross-reactive memory T cells took part in the SARS-CoV-2 response. Whether the second-wave clones peaking on day 37 were SARS-CoV-2 specific was not confirmed. Only a couple of mild cases were covered in the study, and larger cohorts including severe cases with pre-infection samples were considered necessary. Clones contracting from day 15 to 85 had balanced CD4/CD8 phenotypes, while a second wave expanding from day 15 to 37 was biased towards CD4+.

Worth noting for this clonotype: Its specific antigen is unknown. No quality values exist for individual bases; no much larger clone is one base distant.

TCRdb names Illumina NovaSeq 6000 as the instrument used. TCRalpha and TCRbeta cDNA libraries were constructed by 5'RACE with constant-segment primers, with sample barcodes and unique molecular identifiers being introduced. Trizol reagent was used to extract RNA from every sample. Libraries were amplified in two PCR steps, with a second sample barcode and Illumina TruSeq adapters added in the second step. The libraries were sequenced on an Illumina NovaSeq using 2 x 150 bp paired-end reads. Per the original workflow: The reads were demultiplexed and collapsed into UMI-guided consensus sequences using migec v1.2.7. With mixcr v2.1.11, UMI consensuses were aligned to TRA and TRB V and J templates and assembled into clonotypes. Clonotypes were classified as expanded or contracted when called significant by both edgeR and NoisET, with noise models trained on biological replicates. For edgeR calls, the cutoffs were a false discovery rate-adjusted p below 0.01 and a log2 fold-change threshold of 1. As an exploratory analysis of dynamics, max-normalized trajectories of the 1000 most abundant clonotypes were examined with PCA combined with hierarchical clustering. The CD4 or CD8 phenotype of responding clones was assigned using the separately sequenced CD4+ and CD8+ repertoires. Using fastp trimming at Q25 and MiXCR clonotype assembly, TCRdb reanalyzed the public sequencing data and kept in-frame beta chains. CDR3 protein duplicates are merged, each entry listing the most common genes and DNA. Clone size and V and J calls follow TCRdb, not the original study. This sample is represented by tens of thousands of distinct CDR3 sequences; around 15% of them were singletons. The ten largest clones add up to roughly 1.3% of the sample.

Ficoll-Paque density gradient centrifugation was used to isolate PBMCs. This receptor chain uses TRBV7-9 and TRBJ2-3, with the identity of the D gene unclear. Sample: PBMCs or a T cell subset sorted from them (not recorded which). The receptor was isolated from an adult who had mild COVID-19 (a few samples of this study predate the infection). The sample titles of this study are shuffled in the database, so cell type and time point are left out. The encoded CDR3 is CASSLESWTAENTQYF. The DNA reads TGTGCCAGCAGCTTAGAGTCCTGGACGGCCGAGAATACGCAGTATTTT. Where the CDR3 stops, the reference TRBV7-9 and TRBJ2-3 genes take over; the full variable domain is DTGVSQNPRHKITKRGQNVTFRCDPISEHNRLYWYRQTLGQGPEFLTYFQNEAQLEKSRLLSDRFSAERPKGSFSTLEIQRTEQGDSAMYLCASSLESWTAENTQYFGPGTRLTVL.